The rows below give T cell receptor beta chains drawn from one sample of a study of T-cell memory formation after mild COVID-19. TCRdb fed the 5' RACE reads into MiXCR, producing one record per CDR3 protein. The sample lists some 210,000 distinct CDR3 sequences, over 9.5% occurring once. The specimen sequenced was PBMCs or a T cell subset sorted from them (not recorded which). The source of these receptors is a man younger than 35 who had mild COVID-19 (a few samples of this study predate the infection). Cell type and time point are not known. Both conserved end residues are part of each CDR3. A D gene is named only where the DNA matches it firmly. The listing skips clone size in some rows; elsewhere it reads once, few, many or a size class.

clone size	J gene	D gene	V gene	CDR3 protein	CDR3 DNA
-	TRBJ2-3	-	TRBV5-1	CASSNRYPADTQYF	TGCGCCAGCAGCAACCGATACCCCGCAGATACGCAGTATTTT
few	TRBJ2-7	-	TRBV12-3/TRBV12-4	CASSATEQYF	TGTGCCAGCAGTGCGACAGAGCAGTACTTC
-	TRBJ2-5	TRBD1	TRBV24-1	CATSDPRTGQETQYF	TGTGCCACCAGTGATCCCCGGACAGGACAAGAGACCCAGTACTTC
-	TRBJ1-2	-	TRBV5-6	CASSLGSGYTF	TGTGCCAGCAGCTTGGGCAGCGGCTACACCTTC
-	TRBJ2-1	-	TRBV19	CASGPSGQEQFF	TGTGCCAGTGGGCCGAGTGGCCAAGAGCAGTTCTTC
-	TRBJ1-1	TRBD1	TRBV19	CASSKTGGLDEAFF	TGTGCCAGTAGCAAGACAGGGGGCTTAGATGAAGCTTTCTTT
-	TRBJ1-2	-	TRBV12-3/TRBV12-4	CASSLWWENPYGYTF	TGTGCCAGCAGTTTATGGTGGGAAAATCCCTATGGCTACACCTTC
few	TRBJ1-3	TRBD1	TRBV28	CASSSADRSGGNTIYF	TGTGCCAGCAGTTCAGCGGACAGGTCTGGGGGAAACACCATATATTTT
-	TRBJ1-1	-	TRBV11-3	CASSSRDDTEAFF	TGTGCCAGCAGCTCCCGGGACGACACTGAAGCTTTCTTT
-	TRBJ2-3	TRBD1	TRBV11-1	CASSLGGGQGVRDTQYF	TGTGCCAGCAGCTTAGGAGGTGGACAGGGAGTCCGAGATACGCAGTATTTT
few	TRBJ2-3	-	TRBV7-3	CASSGPHQTDTQYF	TGTGCCAGCAGCGGACCCCACCAGACAGATACGCAGTATTTT
-	TRBJ2-7	-	TRBV2	CASSPRGASYEQYF	TGTGCCAGCAGTCCCCGGGGGGCCTCCTACGAGCAGTACTTC
-	TRBJ2-5	-	TRBV24-1	CATSATEETQYF	TGTGCCACCAGTGCGACCGAAGAGACCCAGTACTTC
few	TRBJ2-6	-	TRBV7-2	CASSPRVGSGANVLTF	TGTGCCAGCAGCCCTCGGGTGGGCTCTGGGGCCAACGTCCTGACTTTC
few	TRBJ2-5	-	TRBV6-2/TRBV6-3	CASSRLDWYQETQYF	TGTGCCAGCAGCCGGCTAGATTGGTACCAAGAGACCCAGTACTTC
few	TRBJ1-4	-	TRBV12-3/TRBV12-4	CASSLTKGRTNEKLFF	TGTGCCAGCAGTTTAACGAAGGGTAGAACTAATGAAAAACTGTTTTTT
-	TRBJ1-2	TRBD1	TRBV6-2/TRBV6-3	CASRSTGGDYGYTF	TGTGCCAGCAGATCGACAGGGGGCGACTATGGCTACACCTTC
-	TRBJ2-7	-	TRBV12-3/TRBV12-4	CASRTHSFGEQYF	TGTGCCAGCAGGACACACTCTTTCGGGGAGCAGTACTTC
-	TRBJ2-1	-	TRBV5-1	CASSLAGGSYEQFF	TGCGCCAGCAGCTTGGCAGGGGGGAGTTATGAGCAGTTCTTC
-	TRBJ1-6	-	TRBV29-1	CSVGEGSGDSPLHF	TGCAGCGTTGGAGAGGGATCCGGGGATTCACCCCTCCACTTT
-	TRBJ2-5	-	TRBV6-1	CASSEMRVGGETQYF	TGTGCCAGCAGTGAAATGAGGGTAGGGGGAGAGACCCAGTACTTC
few	TRBJ1-6	-	TRBV10-3	CAISELAVSSYNSPLHF	TGTGCCATCAGTGAACTCGCAGTGAGCTCCTATAATTCACCCCTCCACTTT
few	TRBJ1-2	-	TRBV5-1	CASSSYPGGKGSGYTF	TGCGCCAGCAGCTCCTACCCTGGGGGGAAGGGAAGTGGCTACACCTTC
-	TRBJ2-5	-	TRBV7-2	CASSVGALQYF	TGTGCCAGCAGCGTAGGGGCGTTGCAGTACTTC
many	TRBJ1-4	-	TRBV7-2	CASSLNRATNEKLFF	TGTGCCAGCAGCTTAAACAGGGCAACTAATGAAAAACTGTTTTTT
-	TRBJ1-1	-	TRBV20-1	CSARNQGTSWAEAFF	TGCAGTGCTAGAAATCAGGGCACTAGCTGGGCCGAGGCTTTCTTT
-	TRBJ1-5	-	TRBV5-6	CASSLGFSNQPQHF	TGTGCCAGCAGCTTGGGATTTAGCAATCAGCCCCAGCATTTT
-	TRBJ1-5	-	TRBV20-1	CSARRRDQPQHF	TGCAGTGCTAGGAGACGGGATCAGCCCCAGCATTTT
-	TRBJ1-5	-	TRBV7-9	CASSSGARGNQPQHF	TGTGCCAGCAGCTCAGGAGCGCGGGGCAATCAGCCCCAGCATTTT
-	TRBJ1-5	-	TRBV20-1	CSARVLGGRNQPQHF	TGCAGTGCTAGAGTCCTCGGGGGTCGCAATCAGCCCCAGCATTTT
-	TRBJ2-1	-	TRBV12-3/TRBV12-4	CASRVGTGGYNEQFF	TGTGCCAGCAGAGTAGGGACCGGGGGTTACAATGAGCAGTTCTTC
few	TRBJ2-3	-	TRBV6-5	CASSYGPEGATDTQYF	TGTGCCAGCAGTTATGGTCCAGAAGGGGCCACAGATACGCAGTATTTT
few	TRBJ1-1	-	TRBV12-3/TRBV12-4	CASRSRESAEAFF	TGTGCCAGCAGATCCAGGGAGAGCGCTGAAGCTTTCTTT
few	TRBJ2-3	-	TRBV6-6	CASTGGWRGQDTQYF	TGTGCCAGCACCGGGGGGTGGAGGGGGCAAGATACGCAGTATTTT
few	TRBJ2-5	-	TRBV27	CASSLAGLGGTQYF	TGTGCCAGCAGTTTAGCAGGACTCGGAGGGACCCAGTACTTC
few	TRBJ1-1	-	TRBV20-1	CSASLSGTTEAFF	TGCAGTGCTAGCCTCTCAGGTACCACTGAAGCTTTCTTT
few	TRBJ2-1	-	TRBV7-3	CASSLPRNEQFF	TGTGCCAGCAGCCTCCCGAGAAATGAGCAGTTCTTC
-	TRBJ1-1	-	TRBV7-9	CASSSSSTNTEAFF	TGTGCCAGCAGCTCGTCCAGTACGAACACTGAAGCTTTCTTT
-	TRBJ1-4	TRBD1	TRBV30	CAWSFGTANEKLFF	TGTGCCTGGAGCTTTGGGACAGCTAATGAAAAACTGTTTTTT
few	TRBJ2-1	-	TRBV20-1	CSARDSRGWDEQFF	TGCAGTGCTAGAGATTCACGGGGCTGGGACGAGCAGTTCTTC
few	TRBJ1-1	-	TRBV15	CATSSLMTGLEAFF	TGTGCCACCAGCAGTTTAATGACTGGCCTTGAAGCTTTCTTT
few	TRBJ2-1	-	TRBV6-6	CATSTVRATDEQFF	TGTGCCACCTCGACAGTCCGGGCTACGGATGAGCAGTTCTTC
-	TRBJ2-3	TRBD2	TRBV20-1	CSARILAGGTDTQYF	TGCAGTGCTAGAATCCTAGCGGGGGGCACAGATACGCAGTATTTT
few	TRBJ1-1	TRBD1	TRBV12-3/TRBV12-4	CASSSHRGAEAFF	TGTGCCAGCAGTTCCCACAGGGGCGCTGAAGCTTTCTTT
-	TRBJ2-6	-	TRBV7-2	CASSLINWGYGANVLTF	TGTGCCAGCAGCTTAATCAATTGGGGTTATGGGGCCAACGTCCTGACTTTC
few	TRBJ2-1	-	TRBV6-5	CASSPDREPNNEQFF	TGTGCCAGCAGCCCAGACAGAGAACCAAACAATGAGCAGTTCTTC
many	TRBJ2-5	TRBD1	TRBV7-2	CASSLVGGWDETQYF	TGTGCCAGCAGCTTGGTAGGGGGCTGGGATGAGACCCAGTACTTC
few	TRBJ2-1	TRBD2	TRBV12-3/TRBV12-4	CASRPGLAGGRQFF	TGTGCCAGCAGACCAGGACTAGCGGGGGGGCGGCAGTTCTTC
many	TRBJ1-5	-	TRBV2	CASSELAGNQPQHF	TGTGCCAGCAGTGAACTGGCAGGGAATCAGCCCCAGCATTTT
few	TRBJ2-7	-	TRBV7-8	CASSLGGAGAYEQYF	TGTGCCAGCAGCTTAGGAGGGGCAGGGGCCTACGAGCAGTACTTC
few	TRBJ2-5	TRBD2	TRBV29-1	CSVGLAGGRETQYF	TGCAGCGTGGGACTAGCGGGGGGGAGGGAGACCCAGTACTTC
few	TRBJ1-5	-	TRBV3-1	CASSQGRRGGQPQHF	TGTGCCAGCAGCCAAGGTCGGAGGGGCGGACAGCCCCAGCATTTT
few	TRBJ1-4	TRBD1	TRBV12-3/TRBV12-4	CASSRQGGGEKLFF	TGTGCCAGCAGTCGACAGGGAGGCGGTGAAAAACTGTTTTTT
many	TRBJ2-1	TRBD2	TRBV7-2	CASSKSGGAYNEQFF	TGTGCCAGCAGCAAAAGCGGGGGGGCCTACAATGAGCAGTTCTTC